This TCR beta chain is drawn from a study of blood T cells in healthy people across ages. With a J-beta primer mix and a sample-barcoded 5' primer, a second PCR ran about 7 to 12 cycles. Tagging of each cDNA molecule was performed by a template-switch adaptor with 12 random nucleotides. Using its own MiXCR run on the 5' RACE reads, TCRdb lists one record per CDR3 protein. The sample has 910,000 or so distinct CDR3 sequences, roughly 51% seen once. Trimming took off 5 bases at V and 5 bases at J, with 16 bases between the two ends. Germline V lookup: CDR1 MDHEN, CDR2 SYDVKM. CDR3 length equals 15 residues.

This chain connects TRBV28 to TRBJ1-5, with D uncertain. This receptor was identified in a woman aged 60-75 years in good health. What was sequenced was blood. CDR3 DNA sequence: TGTGCCAGCAGTCAGGTCCATGGTGGCGATCAGCCCCAGCATTTT. Translating gives CASSQVHGGDQPQHF.